This T cell receptor (beta chain) was sequenced for a study of beta chain features in type 1 diabetes. Study conclusions and caveats: Patients with Type 1 diabetes showed moderately but significantly shorter TCRB CDR3s in all four CD4+ subsets.

For this clone: Its antigen remains unknown.

Every bit of the isolated RNA underwent reverse transcription, so sequencing read expressed TCRB transcripts. Data came from immunoSEQ multiplex PCR; TCRdb stores just in-frame clones and leaves some out. The table records tens of thousands of clones, around 49% of them present only once. Germline CDR1 and CDR2: SEHNR and FQNEAQ (reference sequence). V lost 5 bases and J lost 0, with 5 bases in between. The CDR3 runs 13 residues. The specimen sequenced was central memory CD4+ T cells from blood. V is TRBV7-9 and J is TRBJ1-3; D is unresolved. This clonotype was obtained from a man aged 25-45 years with type 1 diabetes. CDR3 in amino acids: CASSQVSGNTIYF. DNA of the CDR3: TGTGCCAGCAGCCAGGTCTCTGGAAACACCATATATTTT.